Listed below are T cell receptor beta chains from one sample, sequenced in a study of blood T cell repertoires in COVID-19. Using immunoSEQ multiplex PCR, the repertoire was profiled, and TCRdb retains in-frame clones only, with some absent. The sample carries about 98,000 clones, over 70% recorded once. The sequencing sample was made of peripheral blood. These receptors all come from a man between 65 and 79 years old with acute or convalescent COVID-19. Both conserved end residues are part of each CDR3. Each record gives: clone size, D gene, V gene, J gene, CDR3 DNA, CDR3 protein. The D gene is left open where the match is weak. Only some rows state a clone size, as once, few, many or a class for expanded clones.

size: NA; D: TRBD1; V: TRBV28; J: TRBJ1-1; DNA: TGTGCCAGCATTATTACGGGACAGGGGATGAACACTGAAGCTTTCTTT; CDR3: CASIITGQGMNTEAFF
size: NA; D: TRBD1; V: TRBV27; J: TRBJ1-2; DNA: TGTGCCAGCAGACCGGGACAGGATAACTATGGCTACACCTTC; CDR3: CASRPGQDNYGYTF
size: NA; D: NA; V: TRBV3-1/TRBV3-2; J: TRBJ2-1; DNA: TGTGCCAGCAGCCAAGGAACGGGAGTTGTCTACAATGAGCAGTTCTTC; CDR3: CASSQGTGVVYNEQFF
size: NA; D: NA; V: TRBV28; J: TRBJ2-1; DNA: TGTGCCAGCAGTCTATACAATGAGCAGTTCTTC; CDR3: CASSLYNEQFF
size: once; D: TRBD2; V: TRBV4-3; J: TRBJ2-7; DNA: TGCGCCAGCAGCCAAGGACTAGCCGACTACGAGCAGTACTTC; CDR3: CASSQGLADYEQYF
size: NA; D: NA; V: TRBV12-3/TRBV12-4; J: TRBJ1-2; DNA: TGTGCCAGCAGTGTCAGACTCTATGGCTACACCTTC; CDR3: CASSVRLYGYTF
size: NA; D: NA; V: TRBV5-1; J: TRBJ2-7; DNA: TGCGCCAGCAGCTTGGGGGGGCTAAGCTCCTACGAGCAGTACTTC; CDR3: CASSLGGLSSYEQYF
size: NA; D: NA; V: TRBV7-3; J: TRBJ1-1; DNA: TGTGCCAGCAGCTTGCTCCAGGGTACCCATAACACTGAAGCTTTCTTT; CDR3: CASSLLQGTHNTEAFF
size: NA; D: NA; V: TRBV4-1; J: TRBJ2-7; DNA: TGCGCCAGCAGCCAAGATCCTAGGACACTTTCTACCTACGAGCAGTACTTC; CDR3: CASSQDPRTLSTYEQYF
size: NA; D: TRBD1; V: TRBV7-9; J: TRBJ1-1; DNA: TGTGCCAGCAGCTCGCCAAATCGACAGGGGGCGAGGGCTGAAGCTTTCTTT; CDR3: CASSSPNRQGARAEAFF
size: NA; D: TRBD1; V: TRBV18; J: TRBJ1-1; DNA: TGTGCCAGCTCATTACGCCGCGGGACAGCCCTAACTGAAGCTTTCTTT; CDR3: CASSLRRGTALTEAFF
size: NA; D: NA; V: TRBV18; J: TRBJ2-5; DNA: TGTGCCAGCTCACCTGGGATCGGGGGTGAGACCCAGTACTTC; CDR3: CASSPGIGGETQYF